The text below deals with one T cell receptor (beta chain). Its antigen is as yet unknown. This table comes from immunoSEQ multiplex PCR, and its TCRdb copy is limited to in-frame clones, with some not included. The table shows some 86,000 clones, with approximately 90% occurring only once. These data come from a study of T cell responses to AZD1222 COVID-19 vaccine. The trim removed 1 base at V and 1 base at J, leaving 7 bases unmatched. CDR3 size: 18 residues. Germline V gives CDR1 SGHVS, CDR2 FQNEAQ. Pooling was applied to second doses at about 4 or about 12 weeks. Study outcomes and limitations: Just 5 to 7 AZD1222 recipients were seropositive at baseline. Donors were largely white British and mainly female; clonal diversity was possibly underestimated. Unmutated variant regions are reportedly targeted by nearly half of spike-specific TCRs.

The clonotype was recovered from an adult who received the AZD1222 COVID-19 vaccine. The genes are TRBV7-8 and TRBJ2-2; 9 nucleotides align to TRBD2. The material sequenced was peripheral blood, taken 28 days after the second AZD1222 dose. The CDR3 coding sequence is TGTGCCAGCAGCTTAGTGCCAGCGGGGGGCCAGAACACCGGGGAGCTGTTTTTT. Protein: CASSLVPAGGQNTGELFF.